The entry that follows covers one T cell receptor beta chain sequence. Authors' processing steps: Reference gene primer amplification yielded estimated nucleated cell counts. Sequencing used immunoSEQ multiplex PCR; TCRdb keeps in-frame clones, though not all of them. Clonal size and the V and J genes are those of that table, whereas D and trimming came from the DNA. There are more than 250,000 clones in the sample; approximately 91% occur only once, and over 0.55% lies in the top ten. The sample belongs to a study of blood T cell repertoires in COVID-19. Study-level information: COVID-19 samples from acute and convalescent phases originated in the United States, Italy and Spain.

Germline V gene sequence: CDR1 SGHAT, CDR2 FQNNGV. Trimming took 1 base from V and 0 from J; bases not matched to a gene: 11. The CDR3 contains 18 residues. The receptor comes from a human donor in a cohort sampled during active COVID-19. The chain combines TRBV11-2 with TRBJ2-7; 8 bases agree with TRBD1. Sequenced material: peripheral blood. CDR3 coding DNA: TGTGCCAGCAGCTTAGGGACAGGGATTAGTAGTCGCTCCTACGAGCAGTACTTC. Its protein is CASSLGTGISSRSYEQYF.